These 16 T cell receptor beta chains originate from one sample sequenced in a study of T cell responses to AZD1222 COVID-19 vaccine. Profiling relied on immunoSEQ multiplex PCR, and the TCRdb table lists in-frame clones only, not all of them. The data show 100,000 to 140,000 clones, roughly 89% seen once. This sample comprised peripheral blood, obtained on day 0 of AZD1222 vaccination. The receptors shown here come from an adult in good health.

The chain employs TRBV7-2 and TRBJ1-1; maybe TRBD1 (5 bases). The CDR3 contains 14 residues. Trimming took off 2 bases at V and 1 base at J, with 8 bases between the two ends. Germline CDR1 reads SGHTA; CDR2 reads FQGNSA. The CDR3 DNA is TGTGCCAGCAGCTTATTCAGGGCGAACACTGAAGCTTTCTTT. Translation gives CASSLFRANTEAFF.

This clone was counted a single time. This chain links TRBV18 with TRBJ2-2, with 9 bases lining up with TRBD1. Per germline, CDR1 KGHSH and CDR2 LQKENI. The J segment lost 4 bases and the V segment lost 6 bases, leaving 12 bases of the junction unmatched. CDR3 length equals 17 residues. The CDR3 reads CASSPRSGTGSTGELFF. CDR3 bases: TGTGCCAGCTCCCCCCGATCCGGGACAGGGAGCACCGGGGAGCTGTTTTTT.

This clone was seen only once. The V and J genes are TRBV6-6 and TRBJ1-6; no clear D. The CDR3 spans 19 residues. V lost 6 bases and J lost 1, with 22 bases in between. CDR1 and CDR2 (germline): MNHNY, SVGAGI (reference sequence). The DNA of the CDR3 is TGTGCCAGCAGCCGAACCCACGGTATTGCGGGGTCCTATAATTCACCCCTCCACTTT. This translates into CASSRTHGIAGSYNSPLHF.

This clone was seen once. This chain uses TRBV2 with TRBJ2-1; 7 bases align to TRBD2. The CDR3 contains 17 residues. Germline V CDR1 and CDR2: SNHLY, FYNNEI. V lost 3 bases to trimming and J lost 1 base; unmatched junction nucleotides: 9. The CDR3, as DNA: TGTGCCAGCAGTGAGGGTGAACTAGCGTGGTCCTACAATGAGCAGTTCTTC. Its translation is CASSEGELAWSYNEQFF. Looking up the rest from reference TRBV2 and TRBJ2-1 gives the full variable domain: EPEVTQTPSHQVTQMGQEVILRCVPISNHLYFYWYRQILGQKVEFLVSFYNNEISEKSEIFDDQFSVERPDGSNFTLKIRSTKLEDSAMYFCASSEGELAWSYNEQFFGPGTRLTVL.

The CDR3 DNA follows: TGTGCCAGCAGCTTAGGTGCGGGGAAGAGTGAAAAACTGTTTTTT. It yields the protein CASSLGAGKSEKLFF. The J gene is TRBJ1-4, the V gene TRBV7-8; D unclear. Trimming removed 1 base at V and 7 bases at J, with 13 bases between. This CDR3 is 15 amino acids long. Germline assignment: CDR1 SGHVS and CDR2 FQNEAQ.

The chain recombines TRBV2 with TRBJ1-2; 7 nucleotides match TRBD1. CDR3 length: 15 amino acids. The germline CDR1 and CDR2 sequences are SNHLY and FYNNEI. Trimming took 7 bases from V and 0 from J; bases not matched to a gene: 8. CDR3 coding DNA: TGTGCCAGCAAGGGGGCCCGAGCTACTAACTATGGCTACACCTTC. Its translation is CASKGARATNYGYTF.

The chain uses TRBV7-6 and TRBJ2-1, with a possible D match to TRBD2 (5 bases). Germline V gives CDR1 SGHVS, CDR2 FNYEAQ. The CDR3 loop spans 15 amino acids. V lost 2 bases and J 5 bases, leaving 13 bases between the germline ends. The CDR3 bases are TGTGCCAGCAGCTTACGTCCGGGGTGGAACAATGAGCAGTTCTTC. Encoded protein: CASSLRPGWNNEQFF.

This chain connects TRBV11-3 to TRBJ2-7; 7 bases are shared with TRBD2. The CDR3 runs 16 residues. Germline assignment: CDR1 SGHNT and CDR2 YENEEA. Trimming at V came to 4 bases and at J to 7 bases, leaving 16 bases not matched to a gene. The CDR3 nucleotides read TGTGCCAGCAGCTCTGCTGGGGCCAGCGGGGAAGGGGAGCAGTACTTC. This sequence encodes CASSSAGASGEGEQYF. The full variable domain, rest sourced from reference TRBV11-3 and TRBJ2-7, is EAGVVQSPRYKIIEKKQPVAFWCNPISGHNTLYWYLQNLGQGPELLIRYENEEAVDDSQLPKDRFSAERLKGVDSTLKIQPAELGDSAVYLCASSSAGASGEGEQYFGPGTRLTVT.

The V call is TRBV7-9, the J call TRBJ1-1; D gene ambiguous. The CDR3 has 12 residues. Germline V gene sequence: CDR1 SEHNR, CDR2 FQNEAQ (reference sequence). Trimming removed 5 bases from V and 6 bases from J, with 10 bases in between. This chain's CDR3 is CASSPIGAEAFF. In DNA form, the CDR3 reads TGTGCCAGCAGCCCGATTGGGGCTGAAGCTTTCTTT.

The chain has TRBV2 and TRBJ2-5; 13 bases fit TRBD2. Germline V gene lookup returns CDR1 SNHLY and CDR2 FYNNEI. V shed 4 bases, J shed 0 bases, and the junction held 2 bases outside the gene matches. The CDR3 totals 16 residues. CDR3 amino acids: CASSATSGGYQETQYF. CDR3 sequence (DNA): TGTGCCAGCAGTGCGACTAGCGGGGGGTACCAAGAGACCCAGTACTTC.

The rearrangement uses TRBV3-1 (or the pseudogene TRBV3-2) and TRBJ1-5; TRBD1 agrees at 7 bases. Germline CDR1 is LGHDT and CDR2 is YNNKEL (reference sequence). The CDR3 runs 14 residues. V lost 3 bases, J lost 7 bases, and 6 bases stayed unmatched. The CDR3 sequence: CASSQRQGRQPQHF. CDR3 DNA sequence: TGTGCCAGCAGCCAGAGACAGGGCCGACAGCCCCAGCATTTT.

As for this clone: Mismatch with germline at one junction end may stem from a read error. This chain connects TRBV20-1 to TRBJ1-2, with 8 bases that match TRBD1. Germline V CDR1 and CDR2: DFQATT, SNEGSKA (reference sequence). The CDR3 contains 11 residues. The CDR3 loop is CSASTGTGMGF. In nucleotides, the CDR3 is TGCAGTGCTAGTACGGGGACAGGAATGGGCTTC.

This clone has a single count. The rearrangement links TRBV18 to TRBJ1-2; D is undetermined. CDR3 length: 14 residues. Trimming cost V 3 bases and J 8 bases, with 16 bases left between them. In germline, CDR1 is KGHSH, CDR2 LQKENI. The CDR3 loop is CASSPPGLQGGYTF. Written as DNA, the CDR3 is TGTGCCAGCTCACCTCCCGGGCTCCAAGGGGGCTACACCTTC.

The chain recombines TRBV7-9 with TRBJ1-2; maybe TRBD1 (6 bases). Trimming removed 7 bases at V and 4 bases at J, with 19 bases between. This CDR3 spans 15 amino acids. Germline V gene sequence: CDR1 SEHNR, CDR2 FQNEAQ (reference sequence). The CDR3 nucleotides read TGTGCCAGCAACTCGGATAGGGCCAGGGGCTATGGCTACACCTTC. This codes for CASNSDRARGYGYTF.

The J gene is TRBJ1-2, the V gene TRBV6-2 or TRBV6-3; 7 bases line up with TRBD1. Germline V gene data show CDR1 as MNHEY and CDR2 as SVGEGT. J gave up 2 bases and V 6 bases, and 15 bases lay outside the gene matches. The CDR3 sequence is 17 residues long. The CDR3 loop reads CASSIRDSQQTNYGYTF. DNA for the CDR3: TGTGCCAGCAGCATCCGGGACAGCCAGCAAACGAACTATGGCTACACCTTC.

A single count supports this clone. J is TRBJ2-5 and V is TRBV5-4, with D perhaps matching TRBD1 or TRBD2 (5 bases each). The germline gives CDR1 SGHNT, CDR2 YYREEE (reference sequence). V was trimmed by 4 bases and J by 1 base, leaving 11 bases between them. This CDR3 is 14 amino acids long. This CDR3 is CASSQPGPQETQYF. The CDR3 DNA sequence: TGTGCCAGCAGCCAACCGGGACCCCAAGAGACCCAGTACTTC.